This T cell receptor beta chain was found in a study of T cell changes during pregnancy in multiple sclerosis (dated by TCRdb to the late 2010s). Turning to the overall study: The study examined how the T cell repertoire changed over the course of pregnancy in women with multiple sclerosis.

The CDR3 runs 13 residues from the cysteine to the phenylalanine. Of the read, only the CDR3 DNA is kept; its 39 bases are in frame from base 1. V is clipped by 7 bases and J by 5 bases, and the sequence between their germline boundaries is 12 bases long. The germline V gene provides CDR1 SNHLY and CDR2 FYNNEI. This clone was seen only once. Its antigen remains unidentified. No base-level quality is on record; no much larger clone is a single base apart. Preparation of the library involved the immunoSEQ multiplex PCR assay. The table comes from immuneACCESS by way of TCRdb, which keeps in-frame sequences with V and J called. Part of the clones is missing from these tables; in studies checked, under half for an unresolved V gene and the rest for unknown reasons. In all, the sample holds some 46,000 clones, and approximately 90% of those were seen once. 0.39% of the sample is taken by the ten largest.

This clonotype originated in a female donor with multiple sclerosis, enrolled in a pregnancy study. The source material was CD4+ T cells from peripheral blood mononuclear cells, sampled after pregnancy. This chain joins TRBV2 to TRBJ2-4, with TRBD1 as a weak D call on 5 bases. CDR3 region: CASTRVDQNIQYF. The sequenced DNA: TGTGCCAGCACCAGGGTGGACCAAAACATTCAGTACTTC.